A selection of T cell receptor beta chains follows, all from one sample in a study of beta chain features in type 1 diabetes. Here immunoSEQ multiplex PCR was the method, and the copy in TCRdb shows in-frame clones only, minus some. This table has fewer than 900,000 clones, about a sixth appearing once. The source material was naive CD4+ T cells from blood. All receptors derive from a young woman in good health. Each CDR3 is given with its conserved first and last residue. Fields, in order: clone size, J gene, D gene, V gene, CDR3 DNA, CDR3 protein. D genes are given only for firm matches. Size values are once, few and many counts, or a class for expanded clones, and some rows have none.

size: NA; J: TRBJ2-3; D: TRBD2; V: TRBV5-8; DNA: TGTGCCAGCAGCCGTCCTCTTTGGACTAGCGGGGGCACAGATACGCAGTATTTT; CDR3: CASSRPLWTSGGTDTQYF
size: NA; J: TRBJ1-5; D: TRBD1; V: TRBV25-1; DNA: TGTGCCAGCAGTGCCGGACAGGGGGCGCAGCCCCAGCATTTT; CDR3: CASSAGQGAQPQHF
size: NA; J: TRBJ2-5; D: NA; V: TRBV2; DNA: TGTGCCAGCAGCACTAGCTTAGAGACCCAGTACTTC; CDR3: CASSTSLETQYF
size: NA; J: TRBJ2-1; D: TRBD2; V: TRBV25-1; DNA: TGTGCCAGCAGTCCTGTGGGAGGGCCTAATGAGCAGTTCTTC; CDR3: CASSPVGGPNEQFF
size: NA; J: TRBJ1-2; D: TRBD1; V: TRBV7-2; DNA: TGTGCCAGCATCCCCTTAAAGGACAGGGGTACTGGCTACACCTTC; CDR3: CASIPLKDRGTGYTF
size: NA; J: TRBJ1-5; D: TRBD1; V: TRBV6-1; DNA: TGTGCCAGCAGTGAACCGGGACAGGGCCTTCAGCCCCAGCATTTT; CDR3: CASSEPGQGLQPQHF
size: few; J: TRBJ1-1; D: NA; V: TRBV5-6; DNA: TGTGCCAGCAGCTCTCCGATCGGAAACACTGAAGCTTTCTTT; CDR3: CASSSPIGNTEAFF
size: few; J: TRBJ2-1; D: NA; V: TRBV28; DNA: TGTGCCAGTCAGGGAAACAATGAGCAGTTCTTC; CDR3: CASQGNNEQFF
size: NA; J: TRBJ2-3; D: NA; V: TRBV15; DNA: TGTGCCACCAGCCCTCAGGGCGGGACCCTTAAGGGCCCAGATACGCAGTATTTT; CDR3: CATSPQGGTLKGPDTQYF
size: few; J: TRBJ2-1; D: TRBD2; V: TRBV5-4; DNA: TGTGCCAGCAGTCTAGCGGGAGTGGGCAATGAGCAGTTCTTC; CDR3: CASSLAGVGNEQFF
size: NA; J: TRBJ2-3; D: NA; V: TRBV7-2; DNA: TGTGCCAGCAGCTTACAGGGTAGCGGAGCGAGAGATACGCAGTATTTT; CDR3: CASSLQGSGARDTQYF
size: NA; J: TRBJ1-2; D: NA; V: TRBV5-1; DNA: TGCGCCAGCAGTTCCCTACCTGCGGGCTATGGCTACACCTTC; CDR3: CASSSLPAGYGYTF